These 22 T cell receptor beta chains originate from one sample sequenced in a study of CD8 T cells in Susac syndrome. Reverse transcription of about 0.45 to 1 ug RNA used random hexamers. TCRdb re-derived calls from the immunoSEQ multiplex PCR reads in MiXCR, one entry per CDR3 protein. This table has 95,000 to 150,000 distinct CDR3 sequences, just over 95% appearing once. The sample consisted of CD4+ T cells from PBMCs. The source of these receptors is a human donor with Susac syndrome.

This chain uses TRBV18 with TRBJ2-4; 8 bases align to TRBD1. CDR1 and CDR2 (germline): KGHSH, LQKENI. The CDR3 extends over 13 amino acids. V lost 3 bases and J lost 9; bases outside the gene matches: 4. DNA for the CDR3: TGTGCCAGCTCACCGGACAGGGTCGGCATTCAGTACTTC. As protein: CASSPDRVGIQYF. Together with reference TRBV18 and TRBJ2-4, the CDR3 gives the full variable domain: NAGVMQNPRHLVRRRGQEARLRCSPMKGHSHVYWYRQLPEEGLKFMVYLQKENIIDESGMPKERFSAEFPKEGPSILRIQQVVRGDSAAYFCASSPDRVGIQYFGAGTRLSVL.

The chain joins TRBV25-1 to TRBJ2-5, with a weak D call TRBD1 (5 bases). Trimming took 0 bases from V and 5 from J, leaving 10 bases between them. Germline lookup yields CDR1 MGHDK and CDR2 SYGVNS. This CDR3 has 14 amino acids. The CDR3 region has the DNA TGTGCCAGCAGTGAATACAGGGATTTGGAGACCCAGTACTTC. It codes for CASSEYRDLETQYF.

This chain joins TRBV24-1 and TRBJ2-5, with a tentative D call TRBD1 (6 bases). The germline V gene encodes CDR1 KGHDR and CDR2 SFDVKD. The CDR3 has 15 amino acids. The V gene lost 1 base and the J gene lost 2 bases, with 10 bases spanning the gap. CDR3 region: CATSDFLQGQETQYF. In DNA form, the CDR3 reads TGTGCCACCAGTGATTTCCTGCAGGGGCAAGAGACCCAGTACTTC.

The table lists this clonotype with a few counts. The chain carries TRBV29-1 and TRBJ2-7; a possible D gene is TRBD1 (5 bases). There are 11 residues in the CDR3. Trimming shortened V by 5 bases and J by 3 bases, and 8 bases separated the two germline ends. The germline V gene encodes CDR1 SQVTM and CDR2 ANQGSEA. Here the CDR3 DNA reads TGCAGCGTTCAGGGCAACTACGAGCAGTACTTC. Translated, it gives CSVQGNYEQYF.

The chain is built from TRBV20-1 and TRBJ2-3, with TRBD2 matching over 11 bases. V lost 6 bases, J lost 1 base, and 6 bases stayed unmatched. This CDR3 region has 15 residues. In germline, CDR1 is DFQATT, CDR2 SNEGSKA (reference sequence). This CDR3 is CSAYPGLAGTDTQYF. DNA of the CDR3: TGCAGTGCATATCCGGGACTAGCGGGCACAGATACGCAGTATTTT.

The genes are TRBV7-8 and TRBJ1-3; D is unclear. V was clipped by 1 base and J by 0 bases, with 4 bases between them. Looked up from germline, CDR1 is SGHVS and CDR2 is FQNEAQ. The CDR3 spans 14 residues. CDR3 in DNA: TGTGCCAGCAGCTTAGATGCCTCTGGAAACACCATATATTTT. Translated: CASSLDASGNTIYF.

The chain has TRBV6-1 and TRBJ2-5; 7 bases fit TRBD2. V trimming: 4 bases; J trimming: 4 bases; junction bases outside the gene matches: 6. This CDR3 comprises 14 residues. Germline CDR1 is MNHNS and CDR2 is SASEGT. The CDR3 nucleotides read TGTGCCAGCAGTGGACTAGCCGGGGGAGAGACCCAGTACTTC. Translation: CASSGLAGGETQYF.

CDR3 protein: CASSLVFSGANVLTF. The CDR3, as DNA: TGTGCCAGCAGCTTGGTTTTCTCTGGGGCCAACGTCCTGACTTTC. The V and J genes are TRBV5-4 and TRBJ2-6, with D unclear. The germline CDR1 and CDR2 sequences are SGHNT and YYREEE (reference sequence). The CDR3 has 15 residues. V was pared by 0 bases and J by 0 bases, with 4 bases between.

The gene calls are TRBV7-6 and TRBJ2-7; D gene ambiguous. Germline CDR1 and CDR2: SGHVS and FNYEAQ. The CDR3 extends over 15 amino acids. V lost 1 base and J lost 3, with 13 bases in between. This CDR3 is CASSLGSERFYEQYF. The DNA for the CDR3 is TGTGCCAGCAGCTTAGGGTCGGAACGCTTCTACGAGCAGTACTTC.

V is TRBV29-1 and J is TRBJ2-2, with 10 bases aligning to TRBD1. The CDR3 contains 14 residues. Germline V lookup: CDR1 SQVTM, CDR2 ANQGSEA. The trim removed 7 bases at V and 6 bases at J, leaving 8 bases unmatched. The CDR3 is CSAGDRGSAGELFF. Written as DNA, the CDR3 is TGCAGCGCCGGGGACAGGGGCTCGGCCGGGGAGCTGTTTTTT.

In this sample, this clonotype turned up once. The V call is TRBV20-1, the J call TRBJ2-1; D perhaps matches TRBD2 (5 bases). The germline gives CDR1 DFQATT, CDR2 SNEGSKA (reference sequence). The CDR3 consists of 16 residues. Trimming cost V 4 bases and J 1 base, with 17 bases left between them. CDR3 sequence reads: CSAMRAGGWSYNEQFF. The CDR3, as DNA: TGCAGTGCTATGCGCGCGGGCGGGTGGTCCTACAATGAGCAGTTCTTC.

This clonotype has only a few counts. The chain recombines TRBV5-6 with TRBJ1-2; 8 bases align to TRBD1. Unmatched junction bases numbered 6, after V lost 4 bases and J lost 4 bases. CDR1 is SGHDT and CDR2 is YYEEEE in the germline V gene. The CDR3 sequence is 14 residues long. The CDR3 loop reads CASSTRTGSYGYTF. In DNA form, the CDR3 reads TGTGCCAGCAGCACCCGGACAGGGAGCTATGGCTACACCTTC.

The chain links TRBV7-2 to TRBJ1-5; 7 bases align to TRBD1. Per germline, CDR1 SGHTA and CDR2 FQGNSA. V was pared by 4 bases and J by 4 bases, with 1 base of the junction left unmatched. There are 13 residues in the CDR3. The DNA for the CDR3 is TGTGCCAGCAGCTCACAGGGGAATCAGCCCCAGCATTTT. This codes for CASSSQGNQPQHF.

V and J are TRBV7-8 and TRBJ2-3; D is uncertain. CDR3 length: 15 amino acids. CDR1 is SGHVS and CDR2 is FQNEAQ in the germline V gene. V gave up 2 bases and J gave up 0 bases, with 9 bases separating them. The CDR3 DNA sequence: TGTGCCAGCAGCTTATCCCACTCTAGCACAGATACGCAGTATTTT. Amino acids: CASSLSHSSTDTQYF. The complete variable domain, with remaining parts taken from reference TRBV7-8 and TRBJ2-3, reads GAGVSQSPRYKVAKRGQDVALRCDPISGHVSLFWYQQALGQGPEFLTYFQNEAQLDKSGLPSDRFFAERPEGSVSTLKIQRTQQEDSAVYLCASSLSHSSTDTQYFGPGTRLTVL.

V gene TRBV29-1 combines with J gene TRBJ2-2; 9 bases agree with TRBD2. The V gene end was trimmed by 1 base and the J gene end by 1 base; junction bases not matched to a gene: 4. CDR3 length: 16 residues. Germline CDR1 SQVTM, CDR2 ANQGSEA. The CDR3 nucleotides read TGCAGCGTTGAAGGTAGCGGGAGAGAGAACACCGGGGAGCTGTTTTTT. It specifies CSVEGSGRENTGELFF.

The rearrangement joins TRBV5-4 to TRBJ2-3; D not resolved. The V gene lost 3 bases and the J gene lost 2 bases, with 13 bases spanning the gap. Germline-derived CDR1 and CDR2 are SGHNT and YYREEE (reference sequence). The CDR3 covers 15 residues. The CDR3 loop is CASSSFSGDTDTQYF. The DNA for the CDR3 is TGTGCCAGCAGCTCCTTTTCGGGCGACACAGATACGCAGTATTTT. Full variable domain (remainder filled in from reference TRBV5-4 and TRBJ2-3): ETGVTQSPTHLIKTRGQQVTLRCSSQSGHNTVSWYQQALGQGPQFIFQYYREEENGRGNFPPRFSGLQFPNYSSELNVNALELDDSALYLCASSSFSGDTDTQYFGPGTRLTVL.

The chain links TRBV29-1 to TRBJ2-7; a weak D match, TRBD2 (6 bases). With 7 bases removed from V and 7 bases from J, the gap between germline ends came to 17 bases. Germline values: CDR1 SQVTM, CDR2 ANQGSEA. There are 12 residues in the CDR3. CDR3: CSAGLSPLEQYF. CDR3 coding DNA: TGCAGCGCGGGACTTTCTCCCTTGGAGCAGTACTTC.

The chain links TRBV16 to TRBJ1-1; no clear D gene. The CDR3 is made up of 13 amino acids. V was shortened by 0 bases and J by 10 bases, with 12 bases between the two germline ends. Germline values: CDR1 KGHSY, CDR2 FQNENV. This CDR3 is CASSQSEGQSAFF. CDR3 DNA sequence: TGTGCCAGCAGCCAATCAGAGGGTCAGTCAGCTTTCTTT.

The J gene is TRBJ2-1, the V gene TRBV15, with TRBD1 matching 9 bases. Germline CDR1 reads LNHNV; CDR2 reads YYDKDF (reference sequence). V dropped 1 base and J dropped 2; count of bases not matched to a gene: 3. This CDR3 spans 16 amino acids. The DNA of the CDR3 is TGTGCCACCAGCAGAGGGGACAGGGCCCCCTACAATGAGCAGTTCTTC. Protein: CATSRGDRAPYNEQFF.

The chain couples TRBV29-1 to TRBJ2-7, with D tentatively TRBD2 (6 bases). The V end was cut by 5 bases, the J end by 2 bases, with 13 bases between. Germline assignment: CDR1 SQVTM and CDR2 ANQGSEA. This CDR3 is built from 13 residues. The CDR3 nucleotides read TGCAGCGTTCTCAGGCGGGGCGCCTACGAGCAGTACTTC. It translates to CSVLRRGAYEQYF.

This clonotype was seen more than once but under ten times. This chain joins TRBV12-3 or TRBV12-4 and TRBJ2-7; D may be TRBD2 (5 bases). V was clipped by 5 bases and J by 4 bases, with 12 bases between them. This CDR3 has 13 residues. The DNA of the CDR3 is TGTGCCAGCAGTATCGAGGGCCCGTACGAGCAGTACTTC. This encodes CASSIEGPYEQYF.

This sequence joins TRBV19 and TRBJ1-1; weak D call: TRBD1 (6 bases). The CDR3 runs to 14 residues. Trimming stripped 3 bases from V and 2 bases from J, with 10 bases between. Looked up from germline, CDR1 is LNHDA and CDR2 is SQIVND (reference sequence). Here the CDR3 reads CASSIGQYNTEAFF. CDR3 bases: TGTGCCAGTAGTATTGGACAGTATAACACTGAAGCTTTCTTT.